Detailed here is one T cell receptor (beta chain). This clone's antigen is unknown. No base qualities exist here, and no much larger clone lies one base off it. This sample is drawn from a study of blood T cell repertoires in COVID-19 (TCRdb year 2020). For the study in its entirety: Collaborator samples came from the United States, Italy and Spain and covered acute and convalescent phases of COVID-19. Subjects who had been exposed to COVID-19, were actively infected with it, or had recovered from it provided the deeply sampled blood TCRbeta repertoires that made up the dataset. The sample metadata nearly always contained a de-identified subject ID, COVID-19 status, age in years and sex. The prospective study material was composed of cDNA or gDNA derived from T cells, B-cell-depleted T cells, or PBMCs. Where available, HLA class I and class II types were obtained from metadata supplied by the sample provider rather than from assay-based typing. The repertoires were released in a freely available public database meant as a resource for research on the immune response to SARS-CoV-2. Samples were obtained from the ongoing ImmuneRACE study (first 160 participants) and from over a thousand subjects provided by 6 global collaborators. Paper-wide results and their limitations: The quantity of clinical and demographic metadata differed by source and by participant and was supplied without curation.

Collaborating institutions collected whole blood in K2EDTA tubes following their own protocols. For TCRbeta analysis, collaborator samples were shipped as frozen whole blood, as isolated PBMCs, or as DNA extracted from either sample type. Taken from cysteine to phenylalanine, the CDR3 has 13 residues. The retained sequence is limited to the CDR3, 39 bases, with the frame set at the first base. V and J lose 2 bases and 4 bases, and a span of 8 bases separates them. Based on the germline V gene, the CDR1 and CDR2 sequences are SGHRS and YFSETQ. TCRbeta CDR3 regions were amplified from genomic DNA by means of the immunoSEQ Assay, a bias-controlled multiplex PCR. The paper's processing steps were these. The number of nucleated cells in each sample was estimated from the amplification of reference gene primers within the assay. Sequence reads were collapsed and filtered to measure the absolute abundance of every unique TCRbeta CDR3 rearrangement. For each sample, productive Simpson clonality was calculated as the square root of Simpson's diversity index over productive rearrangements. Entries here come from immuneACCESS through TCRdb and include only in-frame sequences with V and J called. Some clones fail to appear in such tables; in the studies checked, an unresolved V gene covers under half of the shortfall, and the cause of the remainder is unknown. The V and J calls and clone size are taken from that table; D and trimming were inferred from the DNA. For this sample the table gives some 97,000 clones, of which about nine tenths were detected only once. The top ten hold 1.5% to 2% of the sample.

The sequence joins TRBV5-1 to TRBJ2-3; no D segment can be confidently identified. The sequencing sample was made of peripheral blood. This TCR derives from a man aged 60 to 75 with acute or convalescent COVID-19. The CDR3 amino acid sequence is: CASSLPGSDTQYF. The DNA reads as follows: TGCGCCAGCAGCTTACCGGGTTCAGATACGCAGTATTTT.